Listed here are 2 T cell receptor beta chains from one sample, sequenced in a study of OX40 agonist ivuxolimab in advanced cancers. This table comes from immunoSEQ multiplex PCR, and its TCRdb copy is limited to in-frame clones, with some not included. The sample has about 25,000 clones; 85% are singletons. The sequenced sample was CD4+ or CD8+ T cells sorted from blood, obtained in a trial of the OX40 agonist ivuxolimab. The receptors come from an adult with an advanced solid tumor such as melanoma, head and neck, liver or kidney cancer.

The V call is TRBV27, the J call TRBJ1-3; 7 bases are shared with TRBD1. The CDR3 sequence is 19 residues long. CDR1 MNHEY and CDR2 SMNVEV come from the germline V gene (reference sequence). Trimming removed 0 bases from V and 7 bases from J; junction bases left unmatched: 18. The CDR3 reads CASSLSGPPGQRSVNTIYF. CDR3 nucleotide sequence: TGTGCCAGCAGTTTATCGGGTCCCCCGGGACAGCGATCGGTGAACACCATATATTTT.

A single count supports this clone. This chain's CDR3 is CASRLQGGGQPQHF. The DNA for the CDR3 is TGTGCCAGTAGACTACAGGGGGGAGGTCAGCCCCAGCATTTT. The chain is built from TRBV19 and TRBJ1-5, with 8 bases aligning to TRBD1. There are 14 residues in the CDR3. V shed 6 bases and J 6 bases; nucleotides not matched to a gene: 7. Germline lookup yields CDR1 LNHDA and CDR2 SQIVND (reference sequence).